The sequence of this T cell receptor beta chain was determined in a study of blood T cell repertoires in COVID-19. On the study more broadly: Sample material is recorded as cDNA or gDNA derived from T cells, B-cell-depleted T cells, or PBMCs.

Germline V gene sequence: CDR1 SGHTA, CDR2 FQGNSA. Trimming pared 2 bases from V and 5 bases from J, leaving 10 bases between. The CDR3 has 14 amino acids. During active infection, Seattle patients enrolled and were then monitored through disease. As originally analysed: Estimated nucleated cell counts came from reference gene primer amplification. The assay was immunoSEQ multiplex PCR, and TCRdb's table has in-frame clones only and misses some. The DNA was the basis for D and trimming; V, J and clone size are from that table. The data show some 180,000 clones, roughly 81% seen once. This TCR was sampled from an elderly woman with COVID-19, enrolled during active disease. The genes are TRBV7-2 and TRBJ2-1; maybe TRBD2 (6 bases). Sequences were obtained from peripheral blood. The chain's CDR3 is CASSLTGRNNEQFF. CDR3 DNA: TGTGCCAGCAGCTTAACGGGGAGGAACAATGAGCAGTTCTTC.